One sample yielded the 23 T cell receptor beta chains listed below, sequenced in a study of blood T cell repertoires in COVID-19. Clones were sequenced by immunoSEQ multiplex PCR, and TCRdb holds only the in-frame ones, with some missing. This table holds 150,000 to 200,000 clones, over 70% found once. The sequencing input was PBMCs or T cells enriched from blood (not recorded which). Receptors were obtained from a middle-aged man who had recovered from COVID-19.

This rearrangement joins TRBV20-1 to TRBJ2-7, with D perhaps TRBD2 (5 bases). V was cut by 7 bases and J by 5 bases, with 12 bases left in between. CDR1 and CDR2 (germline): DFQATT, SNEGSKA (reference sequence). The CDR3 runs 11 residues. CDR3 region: CSGGSIDEQYF. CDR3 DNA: TGCAGTGGTGGGAGCATCGACGAGCAGTACTTC.

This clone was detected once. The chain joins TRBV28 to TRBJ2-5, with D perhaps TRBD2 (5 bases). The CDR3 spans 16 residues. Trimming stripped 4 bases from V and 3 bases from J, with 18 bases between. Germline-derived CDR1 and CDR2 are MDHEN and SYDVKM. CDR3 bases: TGTGCCAGCAGTTCTAGCAGCCGACCGGGAAAAGAGACCCAGTACTTC. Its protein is CASSSSSRPGKETQYF.

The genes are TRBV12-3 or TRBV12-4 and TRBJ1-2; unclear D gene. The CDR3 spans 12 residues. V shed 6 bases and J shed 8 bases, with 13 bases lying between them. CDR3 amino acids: CASSLLNSGYTF. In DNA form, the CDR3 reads TGTGCCAGCAGCCTCCTAAATTCGGGCTACACCTTC.

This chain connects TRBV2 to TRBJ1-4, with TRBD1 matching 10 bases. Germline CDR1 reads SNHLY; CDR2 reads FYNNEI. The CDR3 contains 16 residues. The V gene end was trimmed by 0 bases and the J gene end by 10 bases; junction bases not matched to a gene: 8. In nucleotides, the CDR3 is TGTGCCAGCAGTGAAGCGCCGGGACAGGGGCATGGAAAACTGTTTTTT. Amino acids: CASSEAPGQGHGKLFF.

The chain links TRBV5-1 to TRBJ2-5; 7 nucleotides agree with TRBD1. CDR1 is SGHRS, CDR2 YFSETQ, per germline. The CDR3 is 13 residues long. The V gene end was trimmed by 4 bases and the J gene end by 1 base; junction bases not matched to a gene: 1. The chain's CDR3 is CASSGQAQETQYF. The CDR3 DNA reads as TGCGCCAGCAGCGGACAGGCCCAAGAGACCCAGTACTTC.

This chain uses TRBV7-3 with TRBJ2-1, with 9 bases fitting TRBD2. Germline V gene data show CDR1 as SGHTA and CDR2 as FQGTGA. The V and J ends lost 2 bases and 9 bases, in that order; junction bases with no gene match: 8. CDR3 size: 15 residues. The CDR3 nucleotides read TGTGCCAGCAGCTTACGGGCTAGCGGGGAGGCTGAGCAGTTCTTC. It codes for CASSLRASGEAEQFF.

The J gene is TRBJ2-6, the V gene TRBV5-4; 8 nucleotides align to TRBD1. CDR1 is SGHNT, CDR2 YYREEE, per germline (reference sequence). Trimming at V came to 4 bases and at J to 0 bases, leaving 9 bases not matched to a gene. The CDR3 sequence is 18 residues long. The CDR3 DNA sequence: TGTGCCAGCAGCGTTTCAGGGGGCCCCAGCTCTGGGGCCAACGTCCTGACTTTC. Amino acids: CASSVSGGPSSGANVLTF.

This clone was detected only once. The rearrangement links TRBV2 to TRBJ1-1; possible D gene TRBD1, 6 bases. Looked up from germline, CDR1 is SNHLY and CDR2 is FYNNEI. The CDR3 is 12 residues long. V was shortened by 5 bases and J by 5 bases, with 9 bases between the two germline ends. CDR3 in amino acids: CASSLTGTEAFF. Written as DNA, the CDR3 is TGTGCCAGCAGTTTAACAGGGACTGAAGCTTTCTTT.

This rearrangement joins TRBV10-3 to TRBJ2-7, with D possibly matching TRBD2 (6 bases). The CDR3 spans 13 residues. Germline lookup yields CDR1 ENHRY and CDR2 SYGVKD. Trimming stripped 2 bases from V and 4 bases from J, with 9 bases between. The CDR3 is CAISETSRYEQYF. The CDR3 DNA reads TGTGCCATCAGTGAGACTAGCCGTTACGAGCAGTACTTC.

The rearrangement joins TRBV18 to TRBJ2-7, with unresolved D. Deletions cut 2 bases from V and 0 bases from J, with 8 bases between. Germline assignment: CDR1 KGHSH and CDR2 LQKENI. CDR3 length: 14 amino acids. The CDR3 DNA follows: TGTGCCAGCTCACCAGTAACTAACTCCTACGAGCAGTACTTC. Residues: CASSPVTNSYEQYF.

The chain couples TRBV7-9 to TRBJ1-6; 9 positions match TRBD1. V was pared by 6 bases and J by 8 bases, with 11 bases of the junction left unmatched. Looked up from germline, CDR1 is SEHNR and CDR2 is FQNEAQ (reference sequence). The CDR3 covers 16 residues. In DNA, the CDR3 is TGTGCCAGCAGTTCTACTAGAACAGGGGGCTATTCACCCCTCCACTTT. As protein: CASSSTRTGGYSPLHF.

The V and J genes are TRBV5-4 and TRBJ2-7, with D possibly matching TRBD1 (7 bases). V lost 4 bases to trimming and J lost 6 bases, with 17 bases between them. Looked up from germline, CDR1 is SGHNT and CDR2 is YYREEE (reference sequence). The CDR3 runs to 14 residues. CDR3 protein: CASSEEGALGEQYF. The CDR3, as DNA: TGTGCCAGCAGCGAGGAGGGGGCACTTGGCGAGCAGTACTTC.

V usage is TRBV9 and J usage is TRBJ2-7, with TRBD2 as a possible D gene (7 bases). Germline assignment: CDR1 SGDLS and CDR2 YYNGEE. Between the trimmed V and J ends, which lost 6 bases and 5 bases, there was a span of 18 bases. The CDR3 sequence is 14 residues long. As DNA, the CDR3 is TGTGCCAGCACCCAAGGGGGGGTCGGGGACGAGCAGTACTTC. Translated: CASTQGGVGDEQYF.

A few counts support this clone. The CDR3 spells CASSSSGDGYTF. The CDR3 DNA is TGCGCCAGCAGCTCATCAGGGGACGGCTACACCTTC. The V call is TRBV5-1, the J call TRBJ1-2; tentative D call: TRBD1 (6 bases). In germline, CDR1 is SGHRS, CDR2 YFSETQ. Trimming took 3 bases from V and 8 from J, leaving 11 bases between them. The CDR3 is 12 residues long.

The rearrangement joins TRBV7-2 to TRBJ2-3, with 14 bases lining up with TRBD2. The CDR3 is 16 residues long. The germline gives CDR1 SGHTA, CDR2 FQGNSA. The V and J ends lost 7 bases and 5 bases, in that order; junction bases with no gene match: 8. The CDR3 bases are TGTGCCAGCACCCGGACTAGCGGGGGGTATGGAGATACGCAGTATTTT. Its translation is CASTRTSGGYGDTQYF.

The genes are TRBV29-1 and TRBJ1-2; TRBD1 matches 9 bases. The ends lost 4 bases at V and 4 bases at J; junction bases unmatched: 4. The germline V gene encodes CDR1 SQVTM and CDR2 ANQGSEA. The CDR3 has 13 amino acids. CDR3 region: CSVVGTGTYGYTF. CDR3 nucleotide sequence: TGCAGCGTTGTGGGGACAGGGACCTATGGCTACACCTTC.

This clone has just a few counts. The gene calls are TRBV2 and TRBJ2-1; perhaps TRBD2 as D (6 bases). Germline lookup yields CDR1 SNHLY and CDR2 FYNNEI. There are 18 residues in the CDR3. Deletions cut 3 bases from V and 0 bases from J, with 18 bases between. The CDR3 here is CASSDGGWRESSYNEQFF. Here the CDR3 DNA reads TGTGCCAGCAGTGATGGGGGTTGGCGGGAAAGCTCCTACAATGAGCAGTTCTTC. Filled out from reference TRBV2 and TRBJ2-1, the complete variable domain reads EPEVTQTPSHQVTQMGQEVILRCVPISNHLYFYWYRQILGQKVEFLVSFYNNEISEKSEIFDDQFSVERPDGSNFTLKIRSTKLEDSAMYFCASSDGGWRESSYNEQFFGPGTRLTVL.

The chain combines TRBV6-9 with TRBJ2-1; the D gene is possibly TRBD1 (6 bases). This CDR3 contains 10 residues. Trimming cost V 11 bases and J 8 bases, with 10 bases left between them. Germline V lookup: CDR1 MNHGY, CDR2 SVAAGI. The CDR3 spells CAGKGDEQFF. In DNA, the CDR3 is TGTGCCGGCAAGGGGGATGAGCAGTTCTTC.

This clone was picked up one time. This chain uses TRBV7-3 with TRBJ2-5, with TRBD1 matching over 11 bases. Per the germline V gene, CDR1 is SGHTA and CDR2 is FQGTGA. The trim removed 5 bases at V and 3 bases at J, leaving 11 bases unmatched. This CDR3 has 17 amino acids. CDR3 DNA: TGTGCCAGCAGCCCGCGACCCCCGGGACAGGGGGAAGAGACCCAGTACTTC. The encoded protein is CASSPRPPGQGEETQYF. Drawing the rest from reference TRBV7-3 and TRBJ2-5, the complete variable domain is GAGVSQTPSNKVTEKGKYVELRCDPISGHTALYWYRQSLGQGPEFLIYFQGTGAADDSGLPNDRFFAVRPEGSVSTLKIQRTERGDSAVYLCASSPRPPGQGEETQYFGPGTRLLVL.

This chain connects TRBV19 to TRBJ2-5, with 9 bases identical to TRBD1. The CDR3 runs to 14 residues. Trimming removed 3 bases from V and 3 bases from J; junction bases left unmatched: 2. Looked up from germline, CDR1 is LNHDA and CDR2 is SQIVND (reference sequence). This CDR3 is CASSMWTGEETQYF. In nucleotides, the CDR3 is TGTGCCAGTAGTATGTGGACAGGGGAAGAGACCCAGTACTTC.

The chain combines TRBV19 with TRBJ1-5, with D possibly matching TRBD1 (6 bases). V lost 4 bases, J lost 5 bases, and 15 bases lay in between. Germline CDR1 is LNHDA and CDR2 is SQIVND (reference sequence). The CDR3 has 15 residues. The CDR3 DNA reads TGTGCCAGTAGTACGTTAGACAGGCGGGATCAGCCCCAGCATTTT. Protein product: CASSTLDRRDQPQHF.

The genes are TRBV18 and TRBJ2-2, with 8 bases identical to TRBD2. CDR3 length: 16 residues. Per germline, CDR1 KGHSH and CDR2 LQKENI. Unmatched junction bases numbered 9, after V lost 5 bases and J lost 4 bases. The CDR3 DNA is TGTGCCAGCTCAAAGCCGGGACTAGATGGCACCGGGGAGCTGTTTTTT. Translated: CASSKPGLDGTGELFF.

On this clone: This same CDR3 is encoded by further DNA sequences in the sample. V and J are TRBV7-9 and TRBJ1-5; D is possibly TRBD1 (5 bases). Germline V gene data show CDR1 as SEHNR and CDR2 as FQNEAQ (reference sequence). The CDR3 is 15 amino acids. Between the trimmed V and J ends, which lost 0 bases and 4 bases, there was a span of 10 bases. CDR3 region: CASSLAGGPNQPQHF. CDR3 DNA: TGTGCCAGCAGCTTAGCGGGGGGACCGAATCAGCCCCAGCATTTT.